Presented here are 15 T cell receptor beta chains from one specimen sequenced in a study of T cell repertoires in aging, cancer and after chemotherapy. Rearranged V-D-J TRB sequences were amplified with a mixed TRB-A/B primer pool. TCRdb called the multiplex PCR reads again in MiXCR, with one record for every CDR3 protein. The data show around 5,100 distinct CDR3 sequences, 25% to 30% seen once. The template was genomic DNA from peripheral blood, not RNA. Sequenced sample: blood. These receptors all come from a human donor with a solid tumor.

This chain joins TRBV15 and TRBJ1-6, with unresolved D. V lost 0 bases, J lost 14 bases, and 8 bases lay in between. The germline CDR1 and CDR2 sequences are LNHNV and YYDKDF (reference sequence). The CDR3 is 12 amino acids. CDR3 coding DNA: TGTGCCACCAGCAGAGATTCGGGGACCCTCCACTTT. Protein: CATSRDSGTLHF.

This clonotype came up once. This chain uses TRBV5-8 with TRBJ2-3; TRBD2 matches 7 bases. Germline-derived CDR1 and CDR2 are SGHTS and YDEGEE. The length of the CDR3 is 14 residues. J lost 4 bases, V lost 3 bases, and 5 bases had no gene match. For the CDR3, the DNA is TGTGCCAGCAGCTCTGGACTAGTTCCAGATACGCAGTATTTT. Its translation is CASSSGLVPDTQYF.

The chain links TRBV5-6 to TRBJ1-2; possibly TRBD1 for D (5 bases). The CDR3 sequence is 15 residues long. Germline CDR1 reads SGHDT; CDR2 reads YYEEEE. The V gene lost 4 bases and the J gene lost 0 bases, with 13 bases spanning the gap. The CDR3 coding sequence is TGTGCCAGCAGCATGGTGGCAGGGTCTAACTATGGCTACACCTTC. It yields the protein CASSMVAGSNYGYTF. The variable domain in full, with the rest retrieved from reference TRBV5-6 and TRBJ1-2, is DAGVTQSPTHLIKTRGQQVTLRCSPKSGHDTVSWYQQALGQGPQFIFQYYEEEERQRGNFPDRFSGHQFPNYSSELNVNALLLGDSALYLCASSMVAGSNYGYTFGSGTRLTVV.

The CDR3 DNA follows: TGTGCCATCAGTGAGTCGGGGGGGACAGGGAGGGACGAGCAGTACTTC. Translated, it gives CAISESGGTGRDEQYF. The chain recombines TRBV10-3 with TRBJ2-7; 9 bases fit TRBD1. Looked up from germline, CDR1 is ENHRY and CDR2 is SYGVKD. V dropped 0 bases and J dropped 5; count of bases not matched to a gene: 8. The CDR3 has 16 amino acids.

This chain connects TRBV12-3 or TRBV12-4 to TRBJ1-5; D not resolved. Trimming stripped 4 bases from V and 5 bases from J, with 6 bases between. CDR3 length: 12 amino acids. The CDR3 bases are TGTGCCAGCAGTTCGAACCATCAGCCCCAGCATTTT. This sequence encodes CASSSNHQPQHF.

The rearrangement joins TRBV27 to TRBJ2-7, with D possibly TRBD2 on 6 matching bases. CDR3 length: 15 amino acids. Germline values: CDR1 MNHEY, CDR2 SMNVEV (reference sequence). Trimming cost V 3 bases and J 2 bases, with 14 bases left between them. CDR3 in amino acids: CASSFRAGPAYEQYF. CDR3 coding DNA: TGTGCCAGCAGTTTTAGGGCGGGACCTGCCTACGAGCAGTACTTC.

This sequence joins TRBV27 and TRBJ1-6; D call uncertain. Germline V gene lookup returns CDR1 MNHEY and CDR2 SMNVEV (reference sequence). V was clipped by 5 bases and J by 6 bases, with 11 bases between them. The CDR3 is 14 amino acids. This CDR3 is CASSRNPSNSPLHF. Here the CDR3 DNA reads TGTGCCAGCAGTCGAAACCCCTCTAATTCACCCCTCCACTTT.

In its sample, this clonotype was seen a few times. CDR3 region: CASSYDPRVQYF. In nucleotides, the CDR3 is TGTGCCAGCAGTTACGACCCGCGGGTGCAGTACTTC. V gene TRBV6-6 combines with J gene TRBJ2-7; D perhaps matches TRBD2 (5 bases). The CDR3 loop spans 12 amino acids. Trimming shortened V by 2 bases and J by 9 bases, and 11 bases separated the two germline ends. Germline V lookup: CDR1 MNHNY, CDR2 SVGAGI (reference sequence).

The CDR3 protein is CASSPRSSSYEQYF. The CDR3 DNA follows: TGTGCCAGCAGCCCCCGTTCAAGCTCCTACGAGCAGTACTTC. V gene TRBV7-2 combines with J gene TRBJ2-7; D gene unclear. Trimming stripped 5 bases from V and 0 bases from J, with 11 bases between. The germline V gene has CDR1 SGHTA and CDR2 FQGNSA. This CDR3 contains 14 residues.

The sample holds a few counts of this clonotype. The rearrangement links TRBV5-6 to TRBJ1-3; D remains ambiguous. V was clipped by 8 bases and J by 2 bases, with 11 bases between them. Germline V lookup: CDR1 SGHDT, CDR2 YYEEEE. This CDR3 contains 13 residues. The CDR3: CASQRRAGNTIYF. The CDR3 DNA reads as TGTGCCAGTCAAAGAAGAGCTGGAAACACCATATATTTT.

The chain links TRBV7-6 to TRBJ2-2; 7 nucleotides agree with TRBD1. Germline V CDR1 and CDR2: SGHVS, FNYEAQ. The CDR3 spans 15 residues. J lost 0 bases, V lost 5 bases, and 3 bases had no gene match. CDR3 coding DNA: TGTGCCAGCAGCCCCGGGACAGCGAACACCGGGGAGCTGTTTTTT. Residues: CASSPGTANTGELFF. The full variable domain, completed using reference TRBV7-6 and TRBJ2-2, is GAGVSQSPRYKVTKRGQDVALRCDPISGHVSLYWYRQALGQGPEFLTYFNYEAQQDKSGLPNDRFSAERPEGSISTLTIQRTEQRDSAMYRCASSPGTANTGELFFGEGSRLTVL.

CDR3 coding DNA: TGTGCCAGCAGCACGGACAGGTCCAATTCACCCCTCCACTTT. It encodes CASSTDRSNSPLHF. The chain is built from TRBV27 and TRBJ1-6; 7 nucleotides agree with TRBD1. V lost 6 bases and J lost 7; bases outside the gene matches: 6. In germline, CDR1 is MNHEY, CDR2 SMNVEV (reference sequence). The CDR3 sequence is 14 residues long.

The chain is built from TRBV27 and TRBJ2-7, with TRBD2 identical over 12 bases. Germline CDR1 is MNHEY and CDR2 is SMNVEV (reference sequence). The CDR3 is made up of 16 amino acids. V shed 7 bases and J 5 bases; nucleotides not matched to a gene: 12. CDR3 nucleotide sequence: TGTGCCAGCACCAGCCTGACTAGCGGGAGTAGCCACGAGCAGTACTTC. It codes for CASTSLTSGSSHEQYF.

This clonotype counts as medium-sized. CDR3: CSVRQGAGGELFF. The CDR3 bases are TGCAGCGTCCGACAGGGGGCGGGCGGGGAGCTGTTTTTT. The chain links TRBV29-1 to TRBJ2-2; 10 bases map to TRBD1. The CDR3 runs to 13 residues. Looked up from germline, CDR1 is SQVTM and CDR2 is ANQGSEA. V was pared by 6 bases and J by 7 bases, with 5 bases of the junction left unmatched.

This clonotype was found a few times. This rearrangement joins TRBV30 to TRBJ1-1, with unresolved D. Per germline, CDR1 GTSNPN and CDR2 SVGIG (reference sequence). Trimming left V 1 base short and J 0 bases short, with 18 bases between. The CDR3 is 17 amino acids. Here the CDR3 reads CAWSGTLWAVMNTEAFF. CDR3 bases: TGTGCCTGGAGTGGTACTTTGTGGGCAGTAATGAACACTGAAGCTTTCTTT.